This TCR beta chain came from a study of CD8+ T cells in alopecia areata. Study-wide context: Tofacitinib ran 6 to 18 months, followed by 6 months off drug. Study results and limitations: Affected scalp, especially in alopecia totalis/universalis, had a higher clonality than normal scalp did. Although TCR sharing was seen in mice, sharing across patients was less clear, possibly for HLA-related reasons.

Treatment specified: oral pan-JAK inhibitor, 5-10 mg twice daily. The sorting of PBMCs gave CD4+ and CD8+ T cells. From germline, CDR1 is MNHEY and CDR2 SVGAGI. V was pared by 8 bases and J by 4 bases, with 6 bases of the junction left unmatched. There are 14 residues in the CDR3. Following RNA extraction, reverse transcription yielded cDNA that acted as the sequencing template. Here immunoSEQ multiplex PCR was the method, and the copy in TCRdb shows in-frame clones only, minus some. The table includes around 200,000 clones, about three fifths detected once. On this clone itself: Its target is not known.

This clonotype originated in a human donor with alopecia areata. The material sequenced was CD8+ T cells sorted from blood, taken at week 24, from a patient treated with tofacitinib. V gene TRBV6-5 combines with J gene TRBJ2-7; TRBD1 matches at 12 bases. The CDR3 DNA is TGTGCCAGCGGGCCGGGACAGGGGGCATACGAGCAGTACTTC. The encoded protein is CASGPGQGAYEQYF.